There are many counts of the clone carrying this TCR beta chain. Germline CDR1 reads LGHDT; CDR2 reads YNNKEL (reference sequence). This CDR3 region has 15 residues. The V gene end was trimmed by 4 bases and the J gene end by 5 bases; junction bases not matched to a gene: 8. TCRdb re-called the PCR reads with MiXCR, one entry per CDR3 protein. This table has 62,000 or so distinct CDR3 sequences, 15% to 20% appearing once. The record originates from a study of molecular identifiers for immune sequencing clone quantification. V and J are TRBV3-1 and TRBJ1-2; 9 bases fit TRBD1. The clonotype comes from a human donor in good health. Some libraries in this study had Jurkat cell RNA spiked in. Sequenced material: naive CD8+ T cells from blood, with Jurkat cell RNA spiked in. Stated subset: FACS-sorted CD8+CD4-CCR7+CD45RA+ naive T cells. The CDR3 DNA is TGTGCCAGCAGCCCTCAAATGACAGGGGGGTATGGCTACACCTTC. Its protein product is CASSPQMTGGYGYTF.